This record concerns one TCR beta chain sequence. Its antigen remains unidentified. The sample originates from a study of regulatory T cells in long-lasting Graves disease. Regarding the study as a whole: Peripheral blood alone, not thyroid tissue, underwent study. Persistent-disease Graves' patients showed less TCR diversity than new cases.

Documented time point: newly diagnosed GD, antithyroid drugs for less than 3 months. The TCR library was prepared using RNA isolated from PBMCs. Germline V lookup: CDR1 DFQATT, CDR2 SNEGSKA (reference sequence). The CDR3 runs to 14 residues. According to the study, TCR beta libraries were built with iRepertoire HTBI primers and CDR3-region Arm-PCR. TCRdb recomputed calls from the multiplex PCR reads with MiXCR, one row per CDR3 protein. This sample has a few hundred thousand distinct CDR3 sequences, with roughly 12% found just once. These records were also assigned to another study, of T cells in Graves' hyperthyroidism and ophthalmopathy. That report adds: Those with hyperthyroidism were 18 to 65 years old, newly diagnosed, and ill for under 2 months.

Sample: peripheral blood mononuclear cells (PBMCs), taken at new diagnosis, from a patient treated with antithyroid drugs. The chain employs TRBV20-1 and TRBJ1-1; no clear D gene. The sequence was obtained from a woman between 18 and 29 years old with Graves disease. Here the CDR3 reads CSVGVPDLFSWSFF. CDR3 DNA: TGCAGCGTTGGGGTTCCCGACCTTTTCAGTTGGTCTTTCTTT.